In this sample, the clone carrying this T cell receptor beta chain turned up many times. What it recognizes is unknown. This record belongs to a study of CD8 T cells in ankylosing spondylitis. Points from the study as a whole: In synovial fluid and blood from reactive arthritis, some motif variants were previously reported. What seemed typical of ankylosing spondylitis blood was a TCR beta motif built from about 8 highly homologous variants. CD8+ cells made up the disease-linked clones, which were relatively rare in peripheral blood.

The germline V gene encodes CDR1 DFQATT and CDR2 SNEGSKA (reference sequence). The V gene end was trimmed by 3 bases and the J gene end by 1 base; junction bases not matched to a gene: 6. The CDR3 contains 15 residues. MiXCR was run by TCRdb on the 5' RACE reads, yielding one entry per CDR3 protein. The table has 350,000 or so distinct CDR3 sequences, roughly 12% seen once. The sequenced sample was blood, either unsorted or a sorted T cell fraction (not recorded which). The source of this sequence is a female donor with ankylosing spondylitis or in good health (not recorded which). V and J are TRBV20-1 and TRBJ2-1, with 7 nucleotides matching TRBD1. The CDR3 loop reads CSASAGTVSYNEQFF. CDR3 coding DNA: TGCAGTGCTAGTGCCGGGACAGTGTCCTACAATGAGCAGTTCTTC.